Listed here are 8 T cell receptor beta chains from one sample, sequenced in a study of cytomegalovirus exposure and HLA in healthy donors. The table came from immunoSEQ multiplex PCR; TCRdb's copy has only in-frame clones and leaves some out. The sample has around 130,000 clones, about nine tenths seen once. Sequencing used PBMCs. These receptors were obtained from a man aged 30 to 45 in good health and CMV-seronegative.

This rearrangement joins TRBV27 to TRBJ2-2, with D possibly TRBD2 on 6 matching bases. Trimming shortened V by 3 bases and J by 2 bases, and 10 bases separated the two germline ends. CDR3 size: 15 residues. The V gene's germline CDR1 is MNHEY and CDR2 SMNVEV (reference sequence). The CDR3: CASSFSGTNTGELFF. The CDR3 DNA is TGTGCCAGCAGTTTTTCCGGGACTAACACCGGGGAGCTGTTTTTT.

V is TRBV6-1 and J is TRBJ1-2, with TRBD1 as a possible D gene (5 bases). CDR1 MNHNS and CDR2 SASEGT come from the germline V gene. The CDR3 spans 13 residues. The V gene lost 4 bases and the J gene lost 4 bases, with 10 bases spanning the gap. The CDR3 sequence: CASSGGPPYGYTF. CDR3 bases: TGTGCCAGCAGTGGGGGCCCCCCCTATGGCTACACCTTC.

CDR3 loop: CASRQGDNNEQFF. The CDR3 bases are TGTGCCAGCCGACAGGGGGACAACAATGAGCAGTTCTTC. The gene calls are TRBV7-6 and TRBJ2-1, with 9 bases matching TRBD1. The CDR3 consists of 13 residues. After removal of 8 bases from V and 5 bases from J, the junction contained 4 bases not matched to a gene. Per the germline V gene, CDR1 is SGHVS and CDR2 is FNYEAQ.

The chain has TRBV5-1 and TRBJ1-6; D uncertain. V was pared by 0 bases and J by 6 bases, with 16 bases between. The germline V gene encodes CDR1 SGHRS and CDR2 YFSETQ. This CDR3 is built from 17 residues. The CDR3 here is CASSLDGYVSGNSPLHF. The CDR3 DNA reads TGCGCCAGCAGCTTGGACGGTTACGTTTCGGGTAATTCACCCCTCCACTTT.

This clone was seen once. V usage is TRBV28 and J usage is TRBJ1-4; TRBD1 aligns across 7 bases. The CDR3 is 16 amino acids. V was clipped by 4 bases and J by 5 bases; unmatched bases: 10. Germline CDR1 reads MDHEN; CDR2 reads SYDVKM. This chain's CDR3 is CASSSPPGTVNEKLFF. In DNA form, the CDR3 reads TGTGCCAGCAGTTCCCCCCCGGGGACAGTGAATGAAAAACTGTTTTTT.

V is TRBV19 and J is TRBJ2-1, with a weak D call TRBD2 (5 bases). From germline, CDR1 is LNHDA and CDR2 SQIVND (reference sequence). The CDR3 spans 16 residues. V was pared by 8 bases and J by 0 bases, with 17 bases between. Here the CDR3 reads CASSNPRDSSYNEQFF. CDR3 coding DNA: TGTGCCAGTTCCAATCCCCGGGATAGCTCCTACAATGAGCAGTTCTTC.

The V and J genes are TRBV6-4 and TRBJ2-3; 9 bases match TRBD2. Trimming at V came to 5 bases and at J to 5 bases, leaving 8 bases not matched to a gene. Germline lookup yields CDR1 MRHNA and CDR2 SNTAGT. This CDR3 contains 15 residues. DNA for the CDR3: TGTGCCAGCAGTCGGGCAGCGGGGGGCGGAGATACGCAGTATTTT. Its protein product is CASSRAAGGGDTQYF.

The V gene is TRBV5-1, the J gene TRBJ2-2; TRBD2 might be the D (6 bases). Germline CDR1 SGHRS, CDR2 YFSETQ. V lost 4 bases and J lost 3, with 10 bases in between. This CDR3 spans 14 amino acids. The CDR3 is CASSVGTDTGELFF. The CDR3 DNA is TGCGCCAGCAGCGTAGGGACTGACACCGGGGAGCTGTTTTTT.